This record looks at one TCR beta chain sequence and its context. Its antigen is still unknown. The CDR3 sequence is 17 residues long. V lost 2 bases to trimming and J lost 9 bases, with 24 bases between them. CDR1 is SGHRS, CDR2 YFSETQ, per germline. The record originates from a study of identifying expanded T cells in peripheral blood. General study results and limits: Roughly 1.2 clones differed between technical replicates, versus about 15 and 19 over time. Roughly 2-week clone count variance significantly increased as total template count grew.

Repertoires were generated with immunoSEQ multiplex PCR, while TCRdb's copy carries only in-frame clones and drops some. The sample lists some 76,000 clones, 85% to 90% seen once, with under 3.5% in the top ten. Collection occurred without any documented infections or immune events in donors. This receptor was taken from a person aged 18 to 70 in good health. The chain joins TRBV5-1 to TRBJ2-1; a weak D match, TRBD2 (5 bases). Sequencing used blood. The CDR3 region is CASSFLRVGVSGIEQFF. The CDR3 coding sequence is TGCGCCAGCAGCTTTTTGCGGGTCGGCGTGAGTGGGATTGAGCAGTTCTTC.